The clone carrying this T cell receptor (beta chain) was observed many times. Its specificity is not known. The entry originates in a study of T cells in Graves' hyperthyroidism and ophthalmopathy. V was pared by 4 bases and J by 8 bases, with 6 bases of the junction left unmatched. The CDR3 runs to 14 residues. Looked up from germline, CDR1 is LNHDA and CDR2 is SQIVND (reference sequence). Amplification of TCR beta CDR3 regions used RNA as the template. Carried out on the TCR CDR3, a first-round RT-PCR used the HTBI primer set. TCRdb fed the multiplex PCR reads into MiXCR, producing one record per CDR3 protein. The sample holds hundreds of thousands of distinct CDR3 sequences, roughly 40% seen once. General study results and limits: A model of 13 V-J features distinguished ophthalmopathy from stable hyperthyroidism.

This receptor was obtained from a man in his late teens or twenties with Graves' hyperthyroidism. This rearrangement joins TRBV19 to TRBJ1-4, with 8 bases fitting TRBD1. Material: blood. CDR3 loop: CASSTGQGREKLFF. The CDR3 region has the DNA TGTGCCAGTAGTACCGGACAGGGCCGGGAAAAACTGTTTTTT.